One sample yielded the 31 T cell receptor beta chains listed below, sequenced in a study of Tregs in tolerant kidney transplant recipients. The assay was immunoSEQ multiplex PCR, and TCRdb's table has in-frame clones only and misses some. The data show about 240,000 clones, roughly four fifths seen once. The sample comprised CD4+ T cells from blood. The receptors derive from a human donor in good health.

Of note for this clone: Other nucleotide sequences from this sample produce the same CDR3. The chain employs TRBV5-1 and TRBJ1-4, with D unclear. CDR1 and CDR2 from the germline V gene are SGHRS and YFSETQ. CDR3 length equals 14 residues. V was pared by 0 bases and J by 0 bases, with 3 bases between. CDR3 residues: CASSLAPTNEKLFF. The CDR3 DNA sequence: TGCGCCAGCAGCTTGGCCCCAACTAATGAAAAACTGTTTTTT.

The sample holds one count of this clone. The J gene is TRBJ2-7, the V gene TRBV23-1, with D uncertain. TRBV23-1 is marked as an open reading frame, function uncertain. V was pared by 6 bases and J by 9 bases, with 21 bases between. The CDR3 length is 14 residues. The CDR3 DNA is TGCGCCAGCAGCCGACCCCCCCGAACCTCTGGGCAGTACTTC. This codes for CASSRPPRTSGQYF.

This clone was picked up one time. The chain is built from TRBV6-6 and TRBJ1-2, with D tentatively TRBD1 (6 bases). This CDR3 is 14 amino acids long. Trimming took 3 bases from V and 7 from J, leaving 15 bases between them. Germline V CDR1 and CDR2: MNHNY, SVGAGI (reference sequence). The chain's CDR3 is CASSYSGQIAGYTF. The CDR3 DNA reads as TGTGCCAGCAGTTATTCCGGACAGATTGCTGGCTACACCTTC.

The chain has TRBV5-6 and TRBJ1-2; D may be TRBD1 (6 bases). The germline gives CDR1 SGHDT, CDR2 YYEEEE. This CDR3 spans 15 amino acids. The V gene lost 5 bases and the J gene lost 8 bases, with 22 bases spanning the gap. Here the CDR3 reads CASRESPLGGRGYTF. DNA for the CDR3: TGTGCCAGCAGAGAAAGCCCACTGGGGGGGCGAGGCTACACCTTC.

With regard to this clone: The junction shows a germline mismatch at one end, possibly a read error. The chain carries TRBV6-6 and TRBJ2-7, with TRBD2 matching 8 bases. Germline loops: CDR1 MNHNY, CDR2 SVGAGI (reference sequence). The CDR3 has 14 amino acids. The CDR3 loop reads CASSSPASSGGHNF. In DNA, the CDR3 is TGTGCCAGCAGTTCCCCGGCGAGCAGCGGGGGACACAACTTC.

The gene calls are TRBV5-5 and TRBJ2-7, with 9 bases identical to TRBD1. The CDR3 covers 19 residues. The ends lost 1 base at V and 3 bases at J; junction bases unmatched: 17. The germline CDR1 and CDR2 sequences are SGHKS and YYEKEE (reference sequence). The CDR3 DNA reads as TGTGCCAGCAGCTTGAGGGGACAGGGAGAGTCGGGTTGGAACTACGAGCAGTACTTC. Translated: CASSLRGQGESGWNYEQYF.

The V and J genes are TRBV5-1 and TRBJ1-5, with 8 bases matching TRBD1. Per germline, CDR1 SGHRS and CDR2 YFSETQ. V was pared by 4 bases and J by 4 bases, with 7 bases of the junction left unmatched. This CDR3 region has 15 residues. The DNA for the CDR3 is TGCGCCAGCAGCATGGACAGGGTAGGGAATCAGCCCCAGCATTTT. It yields the protein CASSMDRVGNQPQHF.

The J gene is TRBJ2-1, the V gene TRBV5-1; D may be TRBD2 (5 bases). V was clipped by 3 bases and J by 1 base, with 11 bases between them. The CDR3 consists of 15 residues. Germline V gene lookup returns CDR1 SGHRS and CDR2 YFSETQ. CDR3 residues: CASSSTAGSYNEQFF. CDR3 in DNA: TGCGCCAGCAGCTCCACGGCGGGTTCCTACAATGAGCAGTTCTTC.

V gene TRBV28 combines with J gene TRBJ2-1; perhaps TRBD1 as D (6 bases). Trimming cost V 5 bases and J 7 bases, with 18 bases left between them. This CDR3 has 15 amino acids. Per the germline V gene, CDR1 is MDHEN and CDR2 is SYDVKM. CDR3 residues: CASSAEGTPKNEQFF. CDR3 nucleotides: TGTGCCAGCAGTGCCGAGGGGACACCCAAAAATGAGCAGTTCTTC.

This sequence joins TRBV6-4 and TRBJ1-1; tentatively, D is TRBD1 (6 bases). CDR3 length equals 14 residues. V was trimmed by 7 bases and J by 2 bases, leaving 14 bases between them. Germline V gives CDR1 MRHNA, CDR2 SNTAGT. The CDR3: CASTKQGLNTEAFF. Here the CDR3 DNA reads TGTGCCAGCACCAAACAGGGACTAAACACTGAAGCTTTCTTT.

The chain joins TRBV10-1 to TRBJ1-1; D possibly corresponds to TRBD1 (6 bases). The CDR3 totals 15 residues. Deletions cut 1 base from V and 0 bases from J, with 9 bases between. Germline V gene data show CDR1 as WNHNN and CDR2 as SYGVQD (reference sequence). The CDR3 DNA sequence: TGCGCCAGCAGTGAGTATCAGGGGATGAACACTGAAGCTTTCTTT. Translation: CASSEYQGMNTEAFF.

CDR3 amino acids: CASSPDRGQETQYF. The CDR3 DNA reads as TGCGCCAGCAGCCCGGACAGGGGCCAAGAGACCCAGTACTTC. V gene TRBV5-1 combines with J gene TRBJ2-5, with 9 positions matching TRBD1. CDR3 length equals 14 residues. Looked up from germline, CDR1 is SGHRS and CDR2 is YFSETQ. V lost 4 bases to trimming and J lost 1 base; unmatched junction nucleotides: 2.

The chain combines TRBV18 with TRBJ2-5; 9 nucleotides align to TRBD1. The V segment lost 4 bases and the J segment 5 bases; nucleotides outside the gene matches: 2. The germline gives CDR1 KGHSH, CDR2 LQKENI. The CDR3 contains 13 residues. The CDR3 region has the DNA TGTGCCAGCTCACAAGACAGGGGGGAGACCCAGTACTTC. This codes for CASSQDRGETQYF. The whole variable domain, filled in from reference TRBV18 and TRBJ2-5, reads NAGVMQNPRHLVRRRGQEARLRCSPMKGHSHVYWYRQLPEEGLKFMVYLQKENIIDESGMPKERFSAEFPKEGPSILRIQQVVRGDSAAYFCASSQDRGETQYFGPGTRLLVL.

The rearrangement uses TRBV10-1 and TRBJ2-3; TRBD2 is a possible D gene (6 bases). V was trimmed by 4 bases and J by 2 bases, leaving 10 bases between them. The CDR3 covers 14 residues. Germline assignment: CDR1 WNHNN and CDR2 SYGVQD (reference sequence). The CDR3 DNA reads as TGCGCCAGCAGTGGGGACTCCACCACAGATACGCAGTATTTT. Its protein is CASSGDSTTDTQYF.

The V and J genes are TRBV18 and TRBJ2-5; a weak D match, TRBD2 (5 bases). CDR1 and CDR2 (germline): KGHSH, LQKENI. Trimming removed 3 bases from V and 2 bases from J, with 10 bases in between. The CDR3 loop spans 14 amino acids. In DNA form, the CDR3 reads TGTGCCAGCTCACCGCCCGGGGTACAAGAGACCCAGTACTTC. It codes for CASSPPGVQETQYF.

The chain uses TRBV18 and TRBJ2-7; 7 nucleotides match TRBD1. There are 13 residues in the CDR3. V lost 6 bases, J lost 5 bases, and 7 bases stayed unmatched. Germline V gene sequence: CDR1 KGHSH, CDR2 LQKENI. The CDR3 DNA follows: TGTGCCAGCTCGCTGACAGGGTCTAACGAGCAGTACTTC. It encodes CASSLTGSNEQYF.

In its sample, this clone was seen a few times. The genes are TRBV10-3 and TRBJ1-1, with D perhaps matching TRBD1 (6 bases). From germline, CDR1 is ENHRY and CDR2 SYGVKD. V dropped 4 bases and J dropped 2 bases, with 20 bases sitting between them. The CDR3 loop spans 17 amino acids. As DNA, the CDR3 is TGTGCCATCAGTGGAGGGGGTAGTTTTGCCTATAACACTGAAGCTTTCTTT. Residues: CAISGGGSFAYNTEAFF.

Only one count was recorded for this clone. The chain uses TRBV5-4 and TRBJ1-2; TRBD1 is a possible D gene (5 bases). CDR1 is SGHNT and CDR2 is YYREEE in the germline V gene (reference sequence). V lost 3 bases and J 2 bases, leaving 17 bases between the germline ends. CDR3 length equals 16 residues. CDR3 in amino acids: CASSSQTTGQNYGYTF. In DNA form, the CDR3 reads TGTGCCAGCAGCTCACAAACAACAGGACAAAACTATGGCTACACCTTC. The whole variable domain, remainder taken from reference TRBV5-4 and TRBJ1-2, is ETGVTQSPTHLIKTRGQQVTLRCSSQSGHNTVSWYQQALGQGPQFIFQYYREEENGRGNFPPRFSGLQFPNYSSELNVNALELDDSALYLCASSSQTTGQNYGYTFGSGTRLTVV.

This clone was detected once. This chain uses TRBV5-1 with TRBJ1-2; TRBD1 is a possible D gene (6 bases). Germline CDR1 is SGHRS and CDR2 is YFSETQ. There are 13 residues in the CDR3. Trimming pared 3 bases from V and 3 bases from J, leaving 9 bases between. The CDR3 protein is CASSSAGDYGYTF. CDR3 coding DNA: TGCGCCAGCAGCTCAGCAGGGGACTATGGCTACACCTTC.

This clone was found a few times. The chain is built from TRBV6-5 and TRBJ2-7; D unresolved. The V end was cut by 6 bases, the J end by 5 bases, with 8 bases between. This CDR3 comprises 11 residues. CDR1 MNHEY and CDR2 SVGAGI come from the germline V gene. CDR3 residues: CASRAVNEQYF. As DNA, the CDR3 is TGTGCCAGCAGGGCAGTTAACGAGCAGTACTTC.

This chain joins TRBV4-1 and TRBJ2-2, with 8 nucleotides matching TRBD1. V was clipped by 4 bases and J by 5 bases; unmatched bases: 6. The CDR3 totals 15 residues. Germline CDR1 MGHRA, CDR2 YSYEKL. The DNA for the CDR3 is TGCGCCAGCAGCCTCGGACAGGGCGTTACCGGGGAGCTGTTTTTT. The encoded protein is CASSLGQGVTGELFF.

With regard to this clone: Distinct nucleotide sequences in the sample also encode this CDR3. The gene calls are TRBV5-1 and TRBJ1-3, with a tentative D call TRBD1 (5 bases). Germline-derived CDR1 and CDR2 are SGHRS and YFSETQ. V was trimmed by 0 bases and J by 3 bases, leaving 10 bases between them. CDR3 size: 15 residues. The CDR3 bases are TGCGCCAGCAGCTTGGTGGGGGTCATTGGAAACACCATATATTTT. The encoded protein is CASSLVGVIGNTIYF.

J is TRBJ2-7 and V is TRBV5-1; 12 positions agree with TRBD2. Germline V CDR1 and CDR2: SGHRS, YFSETQ. With 2 bases clipped from V and 7 bases from J, the junction kept 7 bases outside the gene matches. CDR3 length: 15 amino acids. The CDR3 region is CASSFSSGGALEQYF. CDR3 coding DNA: TGCGCCAGCAGCTTCTCTAGCGGGGGGGCCTTGGAGCAGTACTTC.

The rearrangement links TRBV11-2 to TRBJ2-1, with no clear D. CDR1 SGHAT and CDR2 FQNNGV come from the germline V gene. V was trimmed by 1 base and J by 7 bases, leaving 8 bases between them. The CDR3 contains 13 residues. The DNA for the CDR3 is TGTGCCAGCAGCTTAGTCGGACGTAATGAGCAGTTCTTC. As protein: CASSLVGRNEQFF.

The chain carries TRBV18 and TRBJ1-5; D unresolved. V was clipped by 4 bases and J by 6 bases, with 7 bases between them. CDR1 is KGHSH and CDR2 is LQKENI in the germline V gene. This CDR3 has 12 amino acids. CDR3 residues: CASSLGPQPQHF. DNA of the CDR3: TGTGCCAGCTCACTAGGGCCTCAGCCCCAGCATTTT.

V and J are TRBV14 and TRBJ1-1, with a tentative D call TRBD1 (5 bases). The CDR3 covers 15 residues. Germline V gives CDR1 SGHDN, CDR2 FVKESK. V lost 1 base and J lost 0, with 9 bases in between. The CDR3 region has the DNA TGTGCCAGCAGCCAAGTGAAGGGGCTGAACACTGAAGCTTTCTTT. Translated: CASSQVKGLNTEAFF.

The sample holds one count of this clone. J is TRBJ2-3 and V is TRBV9; D is unclear. This CDR3 is built from 17 residues. V gave up 0 bases and J gave up 3 bases, with 17 bases separating them. CDR1 and CDR2 (germline): SGDLS, YYNGEE. The CDR3 bases are TGTGCCAGCAGCGTAGGAATTAGTTTCCTATTGACAGATACGCAGTATTTT. This sequence encodes CASSVGISFLLTDTQYF.

V gene TRBV7-8 combines with J gene TRBJ2-7; D is ambiguous. Germline V CDR1 and CDR2: SGHVS, FQNEAQ. The CDR3 length is 16 residues. Trimming removed 6 bases from V and 0 bases from J, with 18 bases in between. CDR3 sequence reads: CASRYDNSASSYEQYF. CDR3 in DNA: TGTGCCAGCAGATACGACAATTCCGCGAGCTCCTACGAGCAGTACTTC. Variable domain in full (rest from reference TRBV7-8 and TRBJ2-7): GAGVSQSPRYKVAKRGQDVALRCDPISGHVSLFWYQQALGQGPEFLTYFQNEAQLDKSGLPSDRFFAERPEGSVSTLKIQRTQQEDSAVYLCASRYDNSASSYEQYFGPGTRLTVT.

CDR3 sequence: CASRRTTLLATNEKLFF. CDR3 nucleotides: TGTGCCAGTAGGAGGACGACTCTTCTCGCAACTAATGAAAAACTGTTTTTT. V usage is TRBV19 and J usage is TRBJ1-4; D unresolved. Germline V lookup: CDR1 LNHDA, CDR2 SQIVND (reference sequence). Trimming took 6 bases from V and 0 from J, leaving 17 bases between them. CDR3 length equals 17 residues.

The chain employs TRBV27 and TRBJ2-1; 8 bases map to TRBD1. J was trimmed by 7 bases and V by 5 bases; bases with no gene match: 13. In germline, CDR1 is MNHEY, CDR2 SMNVEV (reference sequence). CDR3 length equals 16 residues. CDR3 in DNA: TGTGCCAGCAGTCTGGGCGATGGCAGGGGGCCGAATGAGCAGTTCTTC. It encodes CASSLGDGRGPNEQFF.

The J gene is TRBJ1-5, the V gene TRBV9; D remains ambiguous. CDR3 length: 15 residues. The germline V gene has CDR1 SGDLS and CDR2 YYNGEE. The V end was cut by 0 bases, the J end by 0 bases, with 7 bases between. CDR3 nucleotide sequence: TGTGCCAGCAGCGTAGATTTAAGTAGCAATCAGCCCCAGCATTTT. Its protein product is CASSVDLSSNQPQHF.